The 16 T cell receptor beta chains below were found in one sample sequenced in a study of Ad26.COV2.S vaccination and SARS-CoV-2 variants (dated by TCRdb to the early 2020s). The library was made by the immunoSEQ multiplex PCR assay. TCRdb re-hosts the immuneACCESS table, in-frame sequences only. Its copies lack some clones; in the studies checked, an unresolved V gene accounts for under half of them, and the cause for the rest is not known. Here the sample has 350,000 to 450,000 clones; roughly 85% occur a single time. About 3.3% of the sample is in the top ten clones. In light of the paper, this sample's treatment or condition label describes: around 19 received Ad26.COV2.S at low or high dose, single or two shots; about 5 received placebo; per-sample allocation not given. For vaccine and placebo recipients, repertoires were sequenced using samples collected on day 63 after the first injection.

The source was peripheral blood, collected in a trial of Ad26.COV2.S vaccine versus placebo. The source is a person between 18 and 65 years old who received the Ad26.COV2.S COVID-19 vaccine or a placebo.

This chain joins TRBV19 and TRBJ2-5; no definite D call. The CDR3 spans 12 residues. Trimming left V 7 bases short and J 7 bases short, with 13 bases between. The V gene's germline CDR1 is LNHDA and CDR2 SQIVND (reference sequence). CDR3 sequence reads: CASTSPGGTQYF. The DNA of the CDR3 is TGTGCCAGTACCTCCCCCGGTGGGACCCAGTACTTC. Complete variable domain (other parts from reference TRBV19 and TRBJ2-5): DGGITQSPKYLFRKEGQNVTLSCEQNLNHDAMYWYRQDPGQGLRLIYYSQIVNDFQKGDIAEGYSVSREKKESFPLTVTSAQKNPTAFYLCASTSPGGTQYFGPGTRLLVL.

The V call is TRBV4-1, the J call TRBJ2-7, with 9 positions matching TRBD1. Germline CDR1 and CDR2: MGHRA and YSYEKL. The CDR3 spans 15 residues. After removal of 0 bases from V and 4 bases from J, the junction contained 4 bases not matched to a gene. For the CDR3, the DNA is TGCGCCAGCAGCCAAGAGGGACAGGGAAGTTACGAGCAGTACTTC. The encoded protein is CASSQEGQGSYEQYF.

The chain couples TRBV15 to TRBJ2-4, with a tentative D call TRBD1 (6 bases). This CDR3 spans 17 amino acids. The germline V gene encodes CDR1 LNHNV and CDR2 YYDKDF (reference sequence). Trimming cost V 3 bases and J 0 bases, with 15 bases left between them. The CDR3 nucleotides are TGTGCCACCAGCAGGAAAGAAGGGGGTTTAGCCAAAAACATTCAGTACTTC. It is translated as CATSRKEGGLAKNIQYF. Full variable domain (rest looked up from reference TRBV15 and TRBJ2-4): DAMVIQNPRYQVTQFGKPVTLSCSQTLNHNVMYWYQQKSSQAPKLLFHYYDKDFNNEADTPDNFQSRRPNTSFCFLDIRSPGLGDTAMYLCATSRKEGGLAKNIQYFGAGTRLSVL.

This sequence joins TRBV5-1 and TRBJ2-3, with 9 bases matching TRBD2. Germline trimming cut 1 base from V and 3 bases from J; bases unmatched to any gene: 9. The V gene's germline CDR1 is SGHRS and CDR2 YFSETQ. The CDR3 length is 17 residues. The CDR3 bases are TGCGCCAGCAGCTTGCAATCCGCGGGAGGGCCTACAGATACGCAGTATTTT. Translated: CASSLQSAGGPTDTQYF.

The gene calls are TRBV30 and TRBJ2-2, with unresolved D. Germline loops: CDR1 GTSNPN, CDR2 SVGIG (reference sequence). This CDR3 has 13 residues. The V and J ends lost 8 bases and 4 bases respectively, with 14 bases between them. CDR3 sequence (DNA): TGTGCCCTCCTCGGCAGGCCCACCGGGGAGCTGTTTTTT. It codes for CALLGRPTGELFF.

The chain couples TRBV4-3 to TRBJ2-5; no firm D call. The CDR3 runs 16 residues. V lost 0 bases and J 1 base, leaving 12 bases between the germline ends. Germline CDR1 LGHNA, CDR2 YSLEER. The CDR3 DNA reads as TGCGCCAGCAGCCAAGATTCCGGCACCTTCCAAGAGACCCAGTACTTC. Encoded protein: CASSQDSGTFQETQYF.

This sequence joins TRBV5-4 and TRBJ2-1; D ambiguous. The CDR3 runs 12 residues. V gave up 4 bases and J gave up 5 bases, with 7 bases separating them. From germline, CDR1 is SGHNT and CDR2 YYREEE (reference sequence). The CDR3, as DNA: TGTGCCAGCAGCACTCAAGACAATGAGCAGTTCTTC. This codes for CASSTQDNEQFF.

The chain recombines TRBV28 with TRBJ1-2; D perhaps matches TRBD1 (5 bases). The germline gives CDR1 MDHEN, CDR2 SYDVKM. This CDR3 region has 14 residues. Trimming stripped 3 bases from V and 0 bases from J, with 8 bases between. Here the CDR3 DNA reads TGTGCCAGCAGTTTCCAGGGAGCTAACTATGGCTACACCTTC. The encoded protein is CASSFQGANYGYTF.

This chain joins TRBV7-9 and TRBJ1-2; 8 nucleotides agree with TRBD1. Germline values: CDR1 SEHNR, CDR2 FQNEAQ (reference sequence). Unmatched junction bases numbered 10, after V lost 1 base and J lost 6 bases. The CDR3 runs 16 residues. The CDR3 is CASSLEWSGGRDGYTF. Written as DNA, the CDR3 is TGTGCCAGCAGCTTAGAGTGGTCAGGGGGCCGCGATGGCTACACCTTC.

The rearrangement uses TRBV29-1 and TRBJ2-1; tentative D call: TRBD2 (6 bases). The CDR3 contains 14 residues. Between the trimmed V and J ends, which lost 0 bases and 7 bases, there was a span of 13 bases. The V gene's germline CDR1 is SQVTM and CDR2 ANQGSEA. Here the CDR3 DNA reads TGCAGCGTTGAAGATCTTGCGGGGCAGAATGAGCAGTTCTTC. This sequence encodes CSVEDLAGQNEQFF.

V is TRBV27 and J is TRBJ2-3; 10 positions match TRBD1. Per germline, CDR1 MNHEY and CDR2 SMNVEV (reference sequence). There are 17 residues in the CDR3. The V segment lost 4 bases and the J segment 1 base; nucleotides outside the gene matches: 8. CDR3 in amino acids: CASSSNAGTGGTDTQYF. CDR3 bases: TGTGCCAGCAGTTCCAACGCCGGGACAGGGGGCACAGATACGCAGTATTTT.

This clone appeared a single time. The chain is built from TRBV27 and TRBJ1-1; D is undetermined. V was pared by 0 bases and J by 0 bases, with 8 bases between. The CDR3 has 15 amino acids. CDR1 is MNHEY, CDR2 SMNVEV, per germline (reference sequence). The CDR3 DNA reads as TGTGCCAGCAGTTTATCGGCGGTTATGAACACTGAAGCTTTCTTT. Amino acid sequence: CASSLSAVMNTEAFF.

This clone appeared once. The chain recombines TRBV18 with TRBJ2-5; 12 bases match TRBD2. CDR1 is KGHSH and CDR2 is LQKENI in the germline V gene. The CDR3 covers 16 residues. The V gene end was trimmed by 2 bases and the J gene end by 2 bases; junction bases not matched to a gene: 3. This CDR3 is CASSPWLAGGQETQYF. The CDR3 region has the DNA TGTGCCAGCTCACCATGGCTAGCGGGGGGGCAAGAGACCCAGTACTTC.

The CDR3 region is CASSSMQTRNSGANVLTF. The CDR3 region has the DNA TGTGCCAGCAGTTCAATGCAAACACGGAACTCTGGGGCCAACGTCCTGACTTTC. V usage is TRBV6-2 or TRBV6-3 and J usage is TRBJ2-6; the D is unclear. CDR1 is MNHEY and CDR2 is SVGEGT in the germline V gene. The CDR3 loop spans 18 amino acids. The V end was cut by 4 bases, the J end by 0 bases, with 16 bases between.

The chain has TRBV2 and TRBJ2-1; TRBD2 agrees at 9 bases. CDR3 length: 18 amino acids. Germline V gene lookup returns CDR1 SNHLY and CDR2 FYNNEI. J lost 7 bases, V lost 3 bases, and 16 bases had no gene match. CDR3 bases: TGTGCCAGCAGTGACCCGACTAGCGGATTCCTCTATTCTAATGAGCAGTTCTTC. This encodes CASSDPTSGFLYSNEQFF.

The chain has TRBV9 and TRBJ2-7; TRBD2 agrees at 10 bases. The CDR3 sequence is 16 residues long. Unmatched junction bases numbered 8, after V lost 3 bases and J lost 2 bases. Germline-derived CDR1 and CDR2 are SGDLS and YYNGEE. CDR3 DNA sequence: TGTGCCAGCAGCGCCGCGCTAGCGGGAGCTCCCTACGAGCAGTACTTC. It codes for CASSAALAGAPYEQYF.